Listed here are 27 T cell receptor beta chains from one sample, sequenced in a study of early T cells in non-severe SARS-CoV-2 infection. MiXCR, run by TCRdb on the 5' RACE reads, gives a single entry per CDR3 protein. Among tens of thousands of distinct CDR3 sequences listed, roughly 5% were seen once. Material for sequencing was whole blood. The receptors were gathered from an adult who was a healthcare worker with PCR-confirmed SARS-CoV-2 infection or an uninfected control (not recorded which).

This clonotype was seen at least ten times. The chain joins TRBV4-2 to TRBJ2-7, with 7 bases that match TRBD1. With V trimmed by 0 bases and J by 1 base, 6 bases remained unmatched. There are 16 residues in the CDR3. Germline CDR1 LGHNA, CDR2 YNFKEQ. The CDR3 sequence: CASSQESGTVSYEQYF. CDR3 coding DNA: TGTGCCAGCAGCCAAGAATCAGGGACAGTTTCCTACGAGCAGTACTTC.

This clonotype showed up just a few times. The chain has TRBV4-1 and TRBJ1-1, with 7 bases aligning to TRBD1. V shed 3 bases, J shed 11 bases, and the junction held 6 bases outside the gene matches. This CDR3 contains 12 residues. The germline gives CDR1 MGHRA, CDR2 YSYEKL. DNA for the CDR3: TGCGCCAGCAGCCAGACAGGGACCAGGGCTTTCTTT. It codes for CASSQTGTRAFF.

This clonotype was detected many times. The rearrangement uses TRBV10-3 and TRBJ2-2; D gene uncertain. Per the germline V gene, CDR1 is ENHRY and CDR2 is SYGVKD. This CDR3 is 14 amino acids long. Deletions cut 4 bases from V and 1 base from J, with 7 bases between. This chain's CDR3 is CAISGEVNTGELFF. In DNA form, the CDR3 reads TGTGCCATCAGTGGAGAGGTGAACACCGGGGAGCTGTTTTTT.

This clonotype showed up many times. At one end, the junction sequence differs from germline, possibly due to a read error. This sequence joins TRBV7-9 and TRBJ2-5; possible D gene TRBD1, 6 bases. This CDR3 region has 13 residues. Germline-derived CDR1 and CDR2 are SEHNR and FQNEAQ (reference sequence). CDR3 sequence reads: CASSSTRDRQGDF. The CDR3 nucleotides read TGTGCCAGCAGCTCTACGCGAGACAGGCAGGGAGACTTC.

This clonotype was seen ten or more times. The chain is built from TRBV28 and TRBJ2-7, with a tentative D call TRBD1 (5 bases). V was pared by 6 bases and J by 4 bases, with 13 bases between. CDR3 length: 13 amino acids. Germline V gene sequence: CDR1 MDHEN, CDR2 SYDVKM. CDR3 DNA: TGTGCCAGCAGGGGCAGGGTGCAGTACGAGCAGTACTTC. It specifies CASRGRVQYEQYF.

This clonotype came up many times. The CDR3 region has the DNA TGTGCCAGCAGTTACTCAGTGGGACGCGGGAGAGGCTACACCTTC. It translates to CASSYSVGRGRGYTF. The V gene is TRBV6-5, the J gene TRBJ1-2, with D possibly TRBD1 on 5 matching bases. Germline V lookup: CDR1 MNHEY, CDR2 SVGAGI. V shed 0 bases and J shed 8 bases, with 16 bases lying between them. This CDR3 contains 15 residues.

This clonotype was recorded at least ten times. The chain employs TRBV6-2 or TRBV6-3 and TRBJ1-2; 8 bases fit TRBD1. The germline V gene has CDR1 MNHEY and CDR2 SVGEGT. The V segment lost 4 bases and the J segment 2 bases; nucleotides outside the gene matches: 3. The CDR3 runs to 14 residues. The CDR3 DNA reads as TGTGCCAGCAGTTCCCACAGGGGGAACTATGGCTACACCTTC. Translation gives CASSSHRGNYGYTF.

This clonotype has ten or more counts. CDR3 nucleotides: TGTGCCAGCAGCCCCGGCCGGGGACTAGCCGCCTCCAATGAGCAGTTCTTC. It specifies CASSPGRGLAASNEQFF. This chain uses TRBV9 with TRBJ2-1; 9 positions agree with TRBD2. The germline V gene has CDR1 SGDLS and CDR2 YYNGEE. The J segment lost 6 bases and the V segment lost 4 bases, leaving 14 bases of the junction unmatched. This CDR3 is 17 amino acids long. Full variable domain (rest looked up from reference TRBV9 and TRBJ2-1): DSGVTQTPKHLITATGQRVTLRCSPRSGDLSVYWYQQSLDQGLQFLIQYYNGEERAKGNILERFSAQQFPDLHSELNLSSLELGDSALYFCASSPGRGLAASNEQFFGPGTRLTVL.

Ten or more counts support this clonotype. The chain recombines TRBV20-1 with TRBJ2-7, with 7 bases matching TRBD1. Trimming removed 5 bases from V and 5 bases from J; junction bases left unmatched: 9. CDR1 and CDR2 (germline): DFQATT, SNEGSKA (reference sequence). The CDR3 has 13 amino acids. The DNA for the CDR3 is TGCAGTGCTCCAAGACAGGGAGCCCACGAGCAGTACTTC. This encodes CSAPRQGAHEQYF.

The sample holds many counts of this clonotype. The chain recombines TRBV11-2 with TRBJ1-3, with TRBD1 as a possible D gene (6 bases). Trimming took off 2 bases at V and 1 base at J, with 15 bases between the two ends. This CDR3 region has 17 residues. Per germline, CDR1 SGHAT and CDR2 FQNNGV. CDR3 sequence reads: CASSLNPGARSGNTIYF. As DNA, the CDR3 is TGTGCCAGCAGCTTAAATCCAGGGGCTAGGTCTGGAAACACCATATATTTT.

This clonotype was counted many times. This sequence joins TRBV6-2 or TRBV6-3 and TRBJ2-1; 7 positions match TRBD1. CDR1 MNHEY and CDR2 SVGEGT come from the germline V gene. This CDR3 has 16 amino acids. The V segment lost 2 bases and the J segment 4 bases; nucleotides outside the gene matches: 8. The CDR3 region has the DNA TGTGCCAGCAGTTACCCCGGACAGGCGACTTACAATGAGCAGTTCTTC. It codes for CASSYPGQATYNEQFF.

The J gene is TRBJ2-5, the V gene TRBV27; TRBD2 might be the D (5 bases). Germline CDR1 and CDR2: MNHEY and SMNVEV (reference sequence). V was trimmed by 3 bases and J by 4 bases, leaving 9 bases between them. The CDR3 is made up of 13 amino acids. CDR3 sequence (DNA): TGTGCCAGCAGTTTCGCAGGAGGAGAGACCCAGTACTTC. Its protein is CASSFAGGETQYF.

CDR3 region: CSVVTGGSYEQYF. CDR3 nucleotide sequence: TGCAGCGTTGTCACAGGGGGGAGTTACGAGCAGTACTTC. The chain recombines TRBV29-1 with TRBJ2-7, with TRBD1 matching over 8 bases. Germline V gives CDR1 SQVTM, CDR2 ANQGSEA. The CDR3 runs to 13 residues. V lost 4 bases to trimming and J lost 4 bases; unmatched junction nucleotides: 6.

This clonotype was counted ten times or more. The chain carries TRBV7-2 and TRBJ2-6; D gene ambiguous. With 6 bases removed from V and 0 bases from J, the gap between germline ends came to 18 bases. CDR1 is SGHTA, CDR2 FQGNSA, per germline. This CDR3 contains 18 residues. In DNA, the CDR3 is TGTGCCAGCAGTCCTTCTGGACGGCCCCCCTCTGGGGCCAACGTCCTGACTTTC. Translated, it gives CASSPSGRPPSGANVLTF.

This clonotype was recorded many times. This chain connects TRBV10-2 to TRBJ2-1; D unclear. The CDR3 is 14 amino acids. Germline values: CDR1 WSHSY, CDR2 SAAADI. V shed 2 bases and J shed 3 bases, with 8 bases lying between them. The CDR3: CASSEVWGYNEQFF. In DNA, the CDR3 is TGCGCCAGCAGTGAGGTGTGGGGCTACAATGAGCAGTTCTTC.

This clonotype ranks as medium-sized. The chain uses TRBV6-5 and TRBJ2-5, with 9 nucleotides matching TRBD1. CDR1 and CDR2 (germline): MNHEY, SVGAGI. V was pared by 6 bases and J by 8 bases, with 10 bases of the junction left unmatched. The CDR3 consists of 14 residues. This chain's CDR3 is CASSYPGQGGTQYF. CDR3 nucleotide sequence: TGTGCCAGCAGCTATCCGGGACAGGGTGGTACCCAGTACTTC.

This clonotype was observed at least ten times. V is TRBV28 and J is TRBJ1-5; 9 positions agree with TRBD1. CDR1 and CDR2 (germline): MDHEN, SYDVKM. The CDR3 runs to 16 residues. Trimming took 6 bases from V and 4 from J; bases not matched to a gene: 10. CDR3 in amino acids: CASSMIRDRVNQPQHF. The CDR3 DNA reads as TGTGCCAGCAGCATGATCCGGGACAGGGTTAATCAGCCCCAGCATTTT.

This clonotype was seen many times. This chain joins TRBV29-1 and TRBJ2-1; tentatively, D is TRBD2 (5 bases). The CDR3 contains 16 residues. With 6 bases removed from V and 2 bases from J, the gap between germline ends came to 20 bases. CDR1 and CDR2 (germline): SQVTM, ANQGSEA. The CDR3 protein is CSVSPLRSGPYNEQFF. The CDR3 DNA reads TGCAGCGTAAGCCCTCTTCGGAGCGGACCCTACAATGAGCAGTTCTTC.

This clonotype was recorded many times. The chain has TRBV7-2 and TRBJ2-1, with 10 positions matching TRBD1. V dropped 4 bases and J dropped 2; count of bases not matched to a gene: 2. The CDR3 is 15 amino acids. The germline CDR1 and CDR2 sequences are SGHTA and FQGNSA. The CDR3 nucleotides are TGTGCCAGCAGCTCGGGACAGGGGACCTACAATGAGCAGTTCTTC. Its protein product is CASSSGQGTYNEQFF.

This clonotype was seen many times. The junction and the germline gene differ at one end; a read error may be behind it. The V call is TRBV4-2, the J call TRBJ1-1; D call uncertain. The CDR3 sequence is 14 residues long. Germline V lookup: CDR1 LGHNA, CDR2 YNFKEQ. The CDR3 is CASSQATSQVEAFF. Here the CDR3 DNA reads TGTGCCAGCAGTCAAGCAACAAGCCAGGTTGAAGCTTTCTTT.

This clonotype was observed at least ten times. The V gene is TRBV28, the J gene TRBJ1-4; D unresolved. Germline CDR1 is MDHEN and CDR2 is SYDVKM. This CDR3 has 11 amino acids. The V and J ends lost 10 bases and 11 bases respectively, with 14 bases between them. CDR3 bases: TGTGCCATCCAGGATCGTTGGAAACTGTTTTTT. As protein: CAIQDRWKLFF.

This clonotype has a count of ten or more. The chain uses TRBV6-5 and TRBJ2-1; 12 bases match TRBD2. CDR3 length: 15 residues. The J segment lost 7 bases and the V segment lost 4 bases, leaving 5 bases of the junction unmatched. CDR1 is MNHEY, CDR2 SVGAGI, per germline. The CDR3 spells CASSWGLAGANEQFF. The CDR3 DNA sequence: TGTGCCAGCAGTTGGGGACTAGCGGGTGCTAATGAGCAGTTCTTC.

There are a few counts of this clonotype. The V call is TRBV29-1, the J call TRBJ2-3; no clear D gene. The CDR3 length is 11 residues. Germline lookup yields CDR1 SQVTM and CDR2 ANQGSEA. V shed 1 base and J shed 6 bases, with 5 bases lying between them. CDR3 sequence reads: CSVEARDTQYF. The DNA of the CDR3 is TGCAGCGTTGAAGCTAGGGATACGCAGTATTTT.

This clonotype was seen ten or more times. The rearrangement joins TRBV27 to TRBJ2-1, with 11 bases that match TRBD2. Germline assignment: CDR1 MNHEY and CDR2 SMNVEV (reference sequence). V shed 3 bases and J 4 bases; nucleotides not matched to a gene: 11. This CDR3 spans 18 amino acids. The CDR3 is CASSFPRPGTSGYNEQFF. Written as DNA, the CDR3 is TGTGCCAGCAGTTTCCCTCGGCCTGGGACTAGCGGTTACAATGAGCAGTTCTTC.

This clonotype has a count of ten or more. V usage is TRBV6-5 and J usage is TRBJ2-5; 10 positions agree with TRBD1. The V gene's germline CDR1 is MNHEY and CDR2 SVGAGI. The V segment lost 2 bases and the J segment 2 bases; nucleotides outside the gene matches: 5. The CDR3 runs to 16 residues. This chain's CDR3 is CASSYPGQGSQETQYF. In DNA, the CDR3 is TGTGCCAGCAGTTACCCGGGACAGGGGAGTCAAGAGACCCAGTACTTC.

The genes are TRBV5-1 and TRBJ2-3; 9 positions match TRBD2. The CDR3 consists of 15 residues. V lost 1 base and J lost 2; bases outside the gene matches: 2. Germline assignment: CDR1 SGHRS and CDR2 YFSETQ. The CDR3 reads CASSLPSGTTDTQYF. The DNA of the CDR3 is TGCGCCAGCAGCTTGCCTAGCGGGACCACAGATACGCAGTATTTT.

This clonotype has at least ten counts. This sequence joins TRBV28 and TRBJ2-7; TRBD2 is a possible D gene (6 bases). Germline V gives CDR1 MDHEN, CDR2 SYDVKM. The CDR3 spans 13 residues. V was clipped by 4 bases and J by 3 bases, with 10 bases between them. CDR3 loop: CASSSGTFYEQYF. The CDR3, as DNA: TGTGCCAGCAGTTCGGGGACTTTCTACGAGCAGTACTTC.